Below, 5 T cell receptor beta chains from the same sample are listed, as sequenced in a study of cytomegalovirus exposure and HLA in healthy donors (TCRdb year 2017). The receptor library was made with the immunoSEQ multiplex PCR assay. For the multiplex PCR, a mixture combining 60 forward primers for TCR Vbeta segments and 13 reverse primers for TCR Jbeta segments was used. TCRdb stores this immuneACCESS table with in-frame sequences only. Part of the clones is absent; in the studies checked, under half of the shortfall reflects unresolved V genes, and no reason is known for the rest. The sample profile shows under 100,000 clones; around 10% of them were found once. The ten biggest clones cover more than 20% of the sample. The sequenced material came from PBMCs. The receptor set was obtained from a man aged 55-75 years in good health and CMV-seropositive.

CDR3 sequence (DNA): TGTGCCAGCAGAGAAAAACAGGCGCAAACCATATATTTT. Amino acids: CASREKQAQTIYF. V is TRBV6-1 and J is TRBJ1-3; weak D call: TRBD1 (5 bases). V shed 6 bases and J shed 10 bases, with 16 bases lying between them. There are 13 residues in the CDR3. Germline assignment: CDR1 MNHNS and CDR2 SASEGT.

This rearrangement joins TRBV25-1 to TRBJ2-1, with TRBD2 matching over 11 bases. Trimming removed 2 bases from V and 7 bases from J; junction bases left unmatched: 7. Germline V gives CDR1 MGHDK, CDR2 SYGVNS. The CDR3 runs to 16 residues. The CDR3 reads CASSEPGLAGPNEQFF. For the CDR3, the DNA is TGTGCCAGCAGTGAACCCGGACTAGCGGGCCCGAATGAGCAGTTCTTC.

CDR3: CASSNPGQGLNTEAFF. In DNA, the CDR3 is TGTGCCAGCAGCAACCCGGGACAGGGGCTGAACACTGAAGCTTTCTTT. The chain carries TRBV7-8 and TRBJ1-1; TRBD1 agrees at 10 bases. The CDR3 sequence is 16 residues long. With 5 bases clipped from V and 0 bases from J, the junction kept 6 bases outside the gene matches. Germline V gene lookup returns CDR1 SGHVS and CDR2 FQNEAQ.

The CDR3, as DNA: TGTGCCACCAGCAGAATGCGGGATCGGTCCGGGGAGCTGTTTTTT. Translating gives CATSRMRDRSGELFF. The V and J genes are TRBV15 and TRBJ2-2; D is perhaps TRBD2 (6 bases). Germline V gene sequence: CDR1 LNHNV, CDR2 YYDKDF (reference sequence). Trimming took off 2 bases at V and 6 bases at J, with 13 bases between the two ends. CDR3 length: 15 residues. Based on the CDR3 plus reference TRBV15 and TRBJ2-2, the full variable domain is DAMVIQNPRYQVTQFGKPVTLSCSQTLNHNVMYWYQQKSSQAPKLLFHYYDKDFNNEADTPDNFQSRRPNTSFCFLDIRSPGLGDTAMYLCATSRMRDRSGELFFGEGSRLTVL.

The V gene is TRBV28, the J gene TRBJ2-2, with TRBD1 identical over 7 bases. CDR3 length: 17 amino acids. CDR1 and CDR2 from the germline V gene are MDHEN and SYDVKM. V was pared by 6 bases and J by 0 bases, with 10 bases of the junction left unmatched. CDR3 nucleotide sequence: TGTGCCAGCAGCTCCCCTGGACAGGATACGAACACCGGGGAGCTGTTTTTT. Translating it yields CASSSPGQDTNTGELFF.